Listed here are 9 T cell receptor beta chains from one sample, sequenced in a study of cytomegalovirus exposure and HLA in healthy donors. PCR primers comprised 60 Vbeta and 13 Jbeta primers. The method was immunoSEQ multiplex PCR; TCRdb's version includes in-frame clones alone and lacks a portion of them. The sample has 150,000 or so clones, around 80% seen once. Source material: PBMCs. The receptors were sampled from a male donor in good health and CMV-seropositive.

This clone turned up a few times. DNA of the CDR3: TGTGCTAGTGGCCGTCTTCGCGGGGACGGGAGCTCTGGAAACACCATATATTTT. Translation: CASGRLRGDGSSGNTIYF. This rearrangement joins TRBV12-5 to TRBJ1-3; D possibly corresponds to TRBD1 (5 bases). Germline loops: CDR1 LGHNT, CDR2 FRNRAP. This CDR3 region has 18 residues. Trimming pared 6 bases from V and 0 bases from J, leaving 21 bases between.

This clone occurred a few times. The CDR3 DNA sequence: TGTGCCAGCACCCCACCAGGGGATCCCACAGATACGCAGTATTTT. It yields the protein CASTPPGDPTDTQYF. The chain is built from TRBV9 and TRBJ2-3; perhaps TRBD1 as D (6 bases). The CDR3 has 15 residues. Germline-derived CDR1 and CDR2 are SGDLS and YYNGEE. The V end was cut by 6 bases, the J end by 2 bases, with 16 bases between.

The gene calls are TRBV10-1 and TRBJ2-5; TRBD2 might be the D (5 bases). CDR1 is WNHNN, CDR2 SYGVQD, per germline (reference sequence). Trimming removed 0 bases from V and 5 bases from J, with 10 bases in between. The CDR3 extends over 14 amino acids. The CDR3: CASSESGVLETQYF. The CDR3 DNA follows: TGCGCCAGCAGTGAGTCCGGGGTTTTGGAGACCCAGTACTTC.

This clone occurred a few times. The V call is TRBV5-1, the J call TRBJ2-3, with D perhaps matching TRBD2 (5 bases). V was cut by 2 bases and J by 5 bases, with 18 bases left in between. This CDR3 comprises 16 residues. CDR1 is SGHRS and CDR2 is YFSETQ in the germline V gene. The CDR3 loop reads CASSLVGSGKLDTQYF. Here the CDR3 DNA reads TGCGCCAGCAGCTTAGTAGGCTCGGGGAAATTAGATACGCAGTATTTT.

J is TRBJ2-1 and V is TRBV27; maybe TRBD1 (6 bases). The CDR3 spans 13 residues. V lost 6 bases and J 4 bases, leaving 10 bases between the germline ends. Germline V gene lookup returns CDR1 MNHEY and CDR2 SMNVEV (reference sequence). CDR3 DNA sequence: TGTGCCAGCAGCGTGGACAGATACAATGAGCAGTTCTTC. Its protein product is CASSVDRYNEQFF.

The chain recombines TRBV19 with TRBJ1-5; no definite D call. CDR3 size: 15 residues. CDR1 is LNHDA, CDR2 SQIVND, per germline (reference sequence). Trimming pared 3 bases from V and 2 bases from J, leaving 11 bases between. The CDR3 DNA reads as TGTGCCAGTAGTATCAGGAGGCAGGGCAATCAGCCCCAGCATTTT. Amino acid sequence: CASSIRRQGNQPQHF.

J is TRBJ2-1 and V is TRBV7-6; 7 bases match TRBD2. Germline V CDR1 and CDR2: SGHVS, FNYEAQ. With 5 bases clipped from V and 0 bases from J, the junction kept 7 bases outside the gene matches. The CDR3 has 16 amino acids. For the CDR3, the DNA is TGTGCCAGCAGCCGGGCGGGCGGGAGCTCCTACAATGAGCAGTTCTTC. Protein: CASSRAGGSSYNEQFF.

This clone was observed a few times. V gene TRBV30 combines with J gene TRBJ2-2; 7 bases are shared with TRBD2. Trimming removed 2 bases from V and 4 bases from J; junction bases left unmatched: 7. Germline CDR1 GTSNPN, CDR2 SVGIG (reference sequence). The CDR3 totals 15 residues. DNA of the CDR3: TGTGCCTGGAGTAAGGGTAGCGGGTTCACCGGGGAGCTGTTTTTT. This sequence encodes CAWSKGSGFTGELFF.

The chain joins TRBV27 to TRBJ1-6; D call uncertain. CDR1 is MNHEY and CDR2 is SMNVEV in the germline V gene (reference sequence). Between the trimmed V and J ends, which lost 7 bases and 7 bases, there was a span of 20 bases. There are 16 residues in the CDR3. Here the CDR3 DNA reads TGTGCCAGCAAATTTACCACAGCATCTGACAATTCACCCCTCCACTTT. It yields the protein CASKFTTASDNSPLHF.